This T cell receptor (beta chain) was sequenced for a study of CXCR3-negative and CXCR3-positive naive CD8 T cells. The overall study: Total TRB output reached about 130 million reads, about 1.5 +/- 0.3 million per library.

The CDR3 spans 14 residues. CDR1 is MNHEY, CDR2 SVGEGT, per germline. Regarding this clonotype: What it binds is unknown.

The libraries of TRB cDNA were constructed through 5' RACE using UMI labels. TCRdb reanalyzed the 5' RACE reads, giving one entry per CDR3 protein sequence and no DNA. The data show tens of thousands of distinct CDR3 sequences, and the top ten clones hold 14% to 15%. Study findings and constraints: The level of CXCR3 expression partially decreased after cryopreservation; the majority of assays used fresh PBMCs. CXCR3-negative and CXCR3-positive naive cells shared comparable TRBV-TRBJ usage, but memory cells did not.

The sample was memory CD8+ T cells from blood. This clonotype was sampled from a human donor in good health. Some clones in this sample may be carry-over from other donors' samples. J is TRBJ1-1 and V is TRBV6-2 or TRBV6-3; TCRdb names TRBD1, which stays unverified in the absence of DNA. CDR3 sequence: CASNGRGGNTEAFF.